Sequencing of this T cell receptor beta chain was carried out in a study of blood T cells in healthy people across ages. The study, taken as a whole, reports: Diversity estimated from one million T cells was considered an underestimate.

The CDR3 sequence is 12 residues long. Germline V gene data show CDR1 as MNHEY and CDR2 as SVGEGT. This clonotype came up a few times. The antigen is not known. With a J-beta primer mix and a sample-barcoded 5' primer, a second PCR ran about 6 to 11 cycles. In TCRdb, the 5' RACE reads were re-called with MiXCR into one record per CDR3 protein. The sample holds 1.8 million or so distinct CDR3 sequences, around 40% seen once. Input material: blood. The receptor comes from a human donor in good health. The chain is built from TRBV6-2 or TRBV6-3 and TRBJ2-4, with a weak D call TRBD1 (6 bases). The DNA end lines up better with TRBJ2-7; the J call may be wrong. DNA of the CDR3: TGTGCCAGCAGGTCACAGGGATACGAGCAGTACTTC. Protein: CASRSQGYEQYF.